These 21 T cell receptor beta chains share one sample of origin, sequenced in a study of cytomegalovirus exposure and HLA in healthy donors. PCR amplification relied on 60 Vbeta primers (plus 13 Jbeta primers). Measured with immunoSEQ multiplex PCR; TCRdb has only the in-frame clones, and not every one. The sample records 35,000 to 55,000 clones, around three quarters being singletons. Material for sequencing was PBMCs. These receptors originate from a man younger than 40 in good health and CMV-seronegative.

This clone has only a few counts. J is TRBJ2-1 and V is TRBV6-6; 8 nucleotides align to TRBD2. This CDR3 contains 14 residues. J lost 10 bases, V lost 6 bases, and 11 bases had no gene match. Per the germline V gene, CDR1 is MNHNY and CDR2 is SVGAGI (reference sequence). DNA for the CDR3: TGTGCCAGCAGCCAGGGGACTAGAGTTGGGGAGCAGTTCTTC. This translates into CASSQGTRVGEQFF.

The chain has TRBV6-5 and TRBJ2-1, with a possible D match to TRBD2 (6 bases). The V end was cut by 10 bases, the J end by 7 bases, with 17 bases between. Germline CDR1 and CDR2: MNHEY and SVGAGI. The CDR3 contains 13 residues. The CDR3 DNA follows: TGTGCCATAGCGGTGCAAAAGGCAAATGAGCAGTTCTTC. Translating it yields CAIAVQKANEQFF.

To note about this clone: A read error may produce the germline difference seen at one junction end. The chain is built from TRBV7-9 and TRBJ2-2; possibly TRBD2 for D (5 bases). This CDR3 spans 11 amino acids. Germline CDR1 and CDR2: SEHNR and FQNEAQ (reference sequence). As DNA, the CDR3 is TGTTCCAGCGACCGGGGTAGGGAGCTGTTTTTT. Encoded protein: CSSDRGRELFF. Looking up the rest from reference TRBV7-9 and TRBJ2-2 gives the full variable domain: DTGVSQNPRHKITKRGQNVTFRCDPISEHNRLYWYRQTLGQGPEFLTYFQNEAQLEKSRLLSDRFSAERPKGSFSTLEIQRTEQGDSAMYLCSSDRGRELFFGEGSRLTVL.

The genes are TRBV19 and TRBJ2-7; TRBD2 aligns across 12 bases. Germline values: CDR1 LNHDA, CDR2 SQIVND (reference sequence). The CDR3 spans 17 residues. V lost 6 bases to trimming and J lost 4 bases; unmatched junction nucleotides: 13. The CDR3 nucleotides read TGTGCCAGTAGCAATGGGGGGACCACTAGCGGGAGGTACGAGCAGTACTTC. Protein: CASSNGGTTSGRYEQYF.

The chain couples TRBV7-9 to TRBJ2-7; D not certain. The CDR3 totals 17 residues. The germline CDR1 and CDR2 sequences are SEHNR and FQNEAQ (reference sequence). V was pared by 5 bases and J by 4 bases, with 24 bases between. The CDR3 reads CASSPLSRSTGPYEQYF. In nucleotides, the CDR3 is TGTGCCAGCAGCCCCCTCTCACGGTCCACGGGTCCTTACGAGCAGTACTTC.

This clone was found a few times. The rearrangement links TRBV6-5 to TRBJ2-7; D may be TRBD1 (5 bases). The V end was cut by 5 bases, the J end by 2 bases, with 13 bases between. The germline V gene has CDR1 MNHEY and CDR2 SVGAGI. The CDR3 length is 14 residues. CDR3 coding DNA: TGTGCCAGCAGTCCGGCATGGGGCCCCTACGAGCAGTACTTC. Encoded protein: CASSPAWGPYEQYF.

In the case of this clone: The same CDR3 arises from other DNA sequences in this sample as well. V and J are TRBV28 and TRBJ1-2; D is unresolved. The germline V gene has CDR1 MDHEN and CDR2 SYDVKM. This CDR3 comprises 16 residues. Between the trimmed V and J ends, which lost 2 bases and 6 bases, there was a span of 19 bases. This CDR3 is CASSLRSLGTEDGYTF. The CDR3 DNA reads TGTGCCAGCAGTTTAAGGAGTTTGGGAACGGAGGATGGCTACACCTTC.

This chain connects TRBV25-1 to TRBJ1-4; 9 nucleotides match TRBD1. The CDR3 has 15 amino acids. CDR1 and CDR2 (germline): MGHDK, SYGVNS. Unmatched junction bases numbered 10, after V lost 6 bases and J lost 8 bases. CDR3 region: CASSTPGQGSEKLFF. The CDR3 DNA follows: TGTGCCAGCAGCACACCGGGACAGGGCTCCGAAAAACTGTTTTTT.

The chain joins TRBV2 to TRBJ2-5; 10 bases are a match to TRBD2. Per the germline V gene, CDR1 is SNHLY and CDR2 is FYNNEI. The CDR3 is made up of 15 amino acids. V lost 4 bases, J lost 5 bases, and 7 bases stayed unmatched. For the CDR3, the DNA is TGTGCCAGCAGTGCTGGACTAGCGGAGGACGAGACCCAGTACTTC. Its protein product is CASSAGLAEDETQYF.

The table lists this clone with a count of one. The rearrangement links TRBV18 to TRBJ2-3, with 7 bases aligning to TRBD2. This CDR3 has 16 amino acids. The V and J ends lost 2 bases and 4 bases, in that order; junction bases with no gene match: 9. Germline CDR1 is KGHSH and CDR2 is LQKENI. The CDR3: CASSPLAGGRSDTQYF. DNA for the CDR3: TGTGCCAGCTCACCATTAGCCGGCGGGAGATCAGATACGCAGTATTTT.

A single count supports this clone. This rearrangement joins TRBV11-2 to TRBJ2-1, with TRBD1 identical over 7 bases. Germline CDR1 reads SGHAT; CDR2 reads FQNNGV. With V trimmed by 5 bases and J by 3 bases, 13 bases remained unmatched. CDR3 length: 17 amino acids. CDR3 coding DNA: TGTGCCAGCAGCCCAACTTGGGACAGATTAAACTACAATGAGCAGTTCTTC. It translates to CASSPTWDRLNYNEQFF.

CDR3: CASSDRGLGYAKNIQYF. Written as DNA, the CDR3 is TGTGCCAGCAGTGACAGGGGGCTGGGATATGCCAAAAACATTCAGTACTTC. This sequence joins TRBV25-1 and TRBJ2-4; 8 bases agree with TRBD1. Trimming cost V 3 bases and J 1 base; bases outside gene matches: 8. CDR3 length: 17 residues. The germline V gene has CDR1 MGHDK and CDR2 SYGVNS. Supplemented by reference TRBV25-1 and TRBJ2-4, the full variable domain reads EADIYQTPRYLVIGTGKKITLECSQTMGHDKMYWYQQDPGMELHLIHYSYGVNSTEKGDLSSESTVSRIRTEHFPLTLESARPSHTSQYLCASSDRGLGYAKNIQYFGAGTRLSVL.

This clone was counted once. The V gene is TRBV28, the J gene TRBJ2-2; tentative D call: TRBD2 (6 bases). Germline V gene sequence: CDR1 MDHEN, CDR2 SYDVKM. The CDR3 is made up of 15 amino acids. V shed 8 bases and J shed 2 bases, with 15 bases lying between them. The CDR3 sequence: CASAMGLLNTGELFF. The CDR3 nucleotides read TGTGCCAGCGCTATGGGACTCTTAAACACCGGGGAGCTGTTTTTT. The variable domain in full, completed from reference TRBV28 and TRBJ2-2, reads DVKVTQSSRYLVKRTGEKVFLECVQDMDHENMFWYRQDPGLGLRLIYFSYDVKMKEKGDIPEGYSVSREKKERFSLILESASTNQTSMYLCASAMGLLNTGELFFGEGSRLTVL.

The chain has TRBV27 and TRBJ1-1, with a tentative D call TRBD1 (6 bases). Trimming cost V 3 bases and J 4 bases, with 15 bases left between them. Germline lookup yields CDR1 MNHEY and CDR2 SMNVEV (reference sequence). The CDR3 extends over 15 amino acids. The CDR3 spells CASSFLGGGGTEAFF. As DNA, the CDR3 is TGTGCCAGCAGTTTCTTAGGGGGAGGGGGCACTGAAGCTTTCTTT.

J is TRBJ1-2 and V is TRBV6-5, with 7 nucleotides matching TRBD1. The CDR3 is 14 amino acids. Germline V gene sequence: CDR1 MNHEY, CDR2 SVGAGI. V lost 4 bases to trimming and J lost 4 bases; unmatched junction nucleotides: 6. CDR3 loop: CASSSRQGGYGYTF. CDR3 nucleotide sequence: TGTGCCAGCAGTTCTAGACAGGGAGGCTATGGCTACACCTTC.

This chain links TRBV9 with TRBJ1-1; D is unresolved. V was trimmed by 7 bases and J by 2 bases, leaving 18 bases between them. There are 15 residues in the CDR3. Germline V CDR1 and CDR2: SGDLS, YYNGEE. CDR3 loop: CASLPQTVVNTEAFF. The CDR3 nucleotides read TGTGCCAGCCTTCCCCAGACTGTTGTTAACACTGAAGCTTTCTTT.

The rearrangement uses TRBV19 and TRBJ2-7, with TRBD2 matching over 8 bases. The ends lost 5 bases at V and 4 bases at J; junction bases unmatched: 7. The CDR3 contains 14 residues. Per germline, CDR1 LNHDA and CDR2 SQIVND (reference sequence). CDR3 DNA: TGTGCCAGTAGTGGAGCGGGAGTCATATACGAGCAGTACTTC. Its protein product is CASSGAGVIYEQYF.

This chain joins TRBV9 and TRBJ2-6; D perhaps matches TRBD2 (6 bases). Germline V gene lookup returns CDR1 SGDLS and CDR2 YYNGEE. V was trimmed by 0 bases and J by 4 bases, leaving 8 bases between them. This CDR3 is built from 15 residues. CDR3: CASSVGGVGANVLTF. As DNA, the CDR3 is TGTGCCAGCAGCGTAGGGGGGGTCGGGGCCAACGTCCTGACTTTC.

V and J are TRBV18 and TRBJ1-1; weak D call: TRBD1 (6 bases). The germline gives CDR1 KGHSH, CDR2 LQKENI. The CDR3 spans 14 residues. V lost 6 bases and J 4 bases, leaving 15 bases between the germline ends. In DNA, the CDR3 is TGTGCCAGCTCCCCAAAGGACAGTATCACTGAAGCTTTCTTT. This sequence encodes CASSPKDSITEAFF.

This rearrangement joins TRBV19 to TRBJ1-5; a weak D match, TRBD1 (5 bases). Germline V gives CDR1 LNHDA, CDR2 SQIVND (reference sequence). V was pared by 7 bases and J by 2 bases, with 21 bases between. CDR3 size: 17 residues. CDR3 coding DNA: TGTGCCAGTATGTTCAGGGTGTCGGTTTCGGGCAATCAGCCCCAGCATTTT. It specifies CASMFRVSVSGNQPQHF.

This rearrangement joins TRBV5-8 to TRBJ1-1; D not resolved. The length of the CDR3 is 16 residues. The V gene's germline CDR1 is SGHTS and CDR2 YDEGEE. V was pared by 4 bases and J by 4 bases, with 20 bases between. The CDR3 loop is CASSTPGPQGATEAFF. The CDR3 DNA is TGTGCCAGCAGCACCCCCGGCCCGCAAGGAGCCACTGAAGCTTTCTTT.